The 6 T cell receptor beta chains below come from one sample, sequenced in a study of cytomegalovirus exposure and HLA in healthy donors. This PCR relied on a set of 60 Vbeta primers and 13 Jbeta primers. The assay was immunoSEQ multiplex PCR, and TCRdb's table has in-frame clones only and misses some. This table has under 200,000 clones, 75% to 85% appearing once. The sequencing sample was made of PBMCs. The receptors here all came from a man aged 30 to 39 in good health and CMV-seronegative.

The chain couples TRBV6-6 to TRBJ2-2; 8 bases are a match to TRBD1. The ends lost 4 bases at V and 6 bases at J; junction bases unmatched: 4. Germline lookup yields CDR1 MNHNY and CDR2 SVGAGI (reference sequence). The CDR3 extends over 14 amino acids. CDR3 bases: TGTGCCAGCAGTTCCCAGGGGGCGCCCGGGGAGCTGTTTTTT. It is translated as CASSSQGAPGELFF.

The V gene is TRBV9, the J gene TRBJ1-2, with 7 bases fitting TRBD1. V was clipped by 3 bases and J by 5 bases; unmatched bases: 13. This CDR3 has 16 amino acids. Per germline, CDR1 SGDLS and CDR2 YYNGEE. CDR3 loop: CASSGGTEGSWYGYTF. The CDR3 DNA reads as TGTGCCAGCAGCGGGGGGACAGAGGGATCGTGGTATGGCTACACCTTC.

The chain carries TRBV28 and TRBJ1-1; D not resolved. V was clipped by 5 bases and J by 1 base, with 23 bases between them. The CDR3 consists of 18 residues. From germline, CDR1 is MDHEN and CDR2 SYDVKM. In DNA, the CDR3 is TGTGCCAGCAGTGCACCTTACCGGGGAACTGGGAAGAACACTGAAGCTTTCTTT. Residues: CASSAPYRGTGKNTEAFF.

This clone was found a few times. The genes are TRBV2 and TRBJ2-7; D is possibly TRBD2 (6 bases). The germline V gene has CDR1 SNHLY and CDR2 FYNNEI. CDR3 length: 15 residues. V lost 3 bases and J 3 bases, leaving 15 bases between the germline ends. CDR3 region: CASSEPRGSYYEQYF. CDR3 nucleotides: TGTGCCAGCAGTGAGCCCCGGGGGTCCTACTACGAGCAGTACTTC.

The chain joins TRBV28 to TRBJ2-1; 10 bases line up with TRBD2. This CDR3 spans 16 amino acids. J was trimmed by 5 bases and V by 5 bases; bases with no gene match: 9. From germline, CDR1 is MDHEN and CDR2 SYDVKM. For the CDR3, the DNA is TGTGCCAGCAGTCTAAGTAGGCTAGCGGGGGACAATGAGCAGTTCTTC. Amino acids: CASSLSRLAGDNEQFF.

This rearrangement joins TRBV11-2 to TRBJ1-1, with 8 bases that match TRBD1. J was trimmed by 7 bases and V by 5 bases; bases with no gene match: 15. The CDR3 has 16 amino acids. The germline gives CDR1 SGHAT, CDR2 FQNNGV. The CDR3 region has the DNA TGTGCCAGCAGCCTCATCTTTAAGACAGGGGCACTTGAAGCTTTCTTT. Its translation is CASSLIFKTGALEAFF.